The text below deals with one T cell receptor (beta chain). Its antigen is not identified. The entry originates in a study of graft-versus-host responses after intestinal transplantation. In the study overall: Those transplanted obtained multivisceral, liver-intestinal, or isolated intestinal grafts. Uniformly, recipients were administered anti-thymocyte globulin induction with subsequent tacrolimus and steroids for around 3 years.

Overall study results and limits: HvG clone declines early post-transplant were associated with peak circulating GvH levels. Recipient marrow showed GvH clones, some seen first in ileum or blood.

The protocol was immunoSEQ multiplex PCR, while the TCRdb copy is restricted to in-frame clones and leaves out a portion. The repertoire holds tens of thousands of clones, approximately 93% seen once, with about 0.49% in the top ten. V lost 2 bases and J lost 3, with 10 bases in between. The CDR3 has 14 residues. Germline V lookup: CDR1 MNHNY, CDR2 SVGAGI (reference sequence). The chain uses TRBV6-6 and TRBJ1-2, with unresolved D. This material consisted of PBMCs, taken 156 days after intestinal transplant. The receptor comes from a human patient who received an intestinal transplant, so some T cells may come from the graft donor. For the CDR3, the DNA is TGTGCCAGCAGTTACCACCCATTTTACTATGGCTACACCTTC. Translated, it gives CASSYHPFYYGYTF.